This T cell receptor beta chain came from a study of blood T cell repertoires in COVID-19. Looked up from germline, CDR1 is SNHLY and CDR2 is FYNNEI. V was pared by 8 bases and J by 2 bases, with 5 bases of the junction left unmatched. The CDR3 has 13 residues. Method: immunoSEQ multiplex PCR; TCRdb's copy keeps in-frame clones and lacks some. The repertoire holds 450,000 or so clones, with approximately 90% as singletons. Seattle's enrolled individuals joined amid active infection and were then monitored longitudinally. The count of this clone is one. Sample: peripheral blood. V is TRBV2 and J is TRBJ1-2; 7 bases align to TRBD1. This receptor was taken from a middle-aged woman with COVID-19, enrolled during active disease. The CDR3 is CASGQGQNYGYTF. In DNA form, the CDR3 reads TGTGCCAGCGGTCAGGGACAGAACTATGGCTACACCTTC.